This passage covers 21 T cell receptor beta chains from one sample sequenced in a study of cytotoxic CD8 clonotypes in ibrutinib-treated CLL. Using immunoSEQ multiplex PCR, the repertoire was profiled, and TCRdb retains in-frame clones only, with some absent. The sample includes some 63,000 clones, about nine tenths of them seen just once. The sample here was PBMCs, taken after 12 months of ibrutinib treatment. The receptors were sampled from a human donor with chronic lymphocytic leukemia.

V usage is TRBV27 and J usage is TRBJ2-3; 9 positions agree with TRBD2. The CDR3 sequence is 16 residues long. V trimming: 2 bases; J trimming: 6 bases; junction bases outside the gene matches: 9. Germline V lookup: CDR1 MNHEY, CDR2 SMNVEV (reference sequence). This chain's CDR3 is CASSLIPSGVGDTQYF. CDR3 bases: TGTGCCAGCAGTTTAATTCCTAGCGGGGTCGGGGATACGCAGTATTTT.

The chain is built from TRBV5-1 and TRBJ1-1; 10 bases line up with TRBD1. The CDR3 sequence is 15 residues long. V trimming: 3 bases; J trimming: 5 bases; junction bases outside the gene matches: 7. Germline values: CDR1 SGHRS, CDR2 YFSETQ. The CDR3 spells CASSYGTGDRTEAFF. CDR3 in DNA: TGCGCCAGCAGCTACGGGACAGGGGACCGGACTGAAGCTTTCTTT.

This clone was seen a single time. The chain joins TRBV2 to TRBJ2-6, with a possible D match to TRBD1 (6 bases). Germline assignment: CDR1 SNHLY and CDR2 FYNNEI. V lost 9 bases and J 9 bases, leaving 15 bases between the germline ends. This CDR3 has 13 residues. CDR3 region: CASSIQGDNVLTF. CDR3 DNA sequence: TGTGCCAGTTCCATACAGGGAGACAACGTCCTGACTTTC.

The chain links TRBV9 to TRBJ1-1; D gene uncertain. V lost 0 bases to trimming and J lost 1 base, with 7 bases between them. CDR3 length: 14 amino acids. Germline values: CDR1 SGDLS, CDR2 YYNGEE. CDR3 DNA sequence: TGTGCCAGCAGCGTAGATCCGACGAACACTGAAGCTTTCTTT. Translated, it gives CASSVDPTNTEAFF.

The rearrangement links TRBV29-1 to TRBJ1-1; D remains ambiguous. The ends were cut back, 3 bases at V and 0 bases at J, with 8 bases in the middle. Germline-derived CDR1 and CDR2 are SQVTM and ANQGSEA. The CDR3 is made up of 13 amino acids. The CDR3 region has the DNA TGCAGCGTTGAGAGTTACATGAACACTGAAGCTTTCTTT. This translates into CSVESYMNTEAFF.

The chain uses TRBV19 and TRBJ1-4, with D uncertain. The CDR3 length is 15 residues. Trimming removed 5 bases at V and 1 base at J, with 11 bases between. The germline CDR1 and CDR2 sequences are LNHDA and SQIVND (reference sequence). CDR3 sequence reads: CASSGSGVTNEKLFF. In nucleotides, the CDR3 is TGTGCCAGTAGTGGGTCTGGAGTAACTAATGAAAAACTGTTTTTT.

V usage is TRBV28 and J usage is TRBJ2-7; 8 nucleotides agree with TRBD1. V shed 5 bases and J 7 bases; nucleotides not matched to a gene: 13. This CDR3 comprises 15 residues. CDR1 is MDHEN and CDR2 is SYDVKM in the germline V gene. CDR3 protein: CASSHTGTGLEEQYF. The DNA for the CDR3 is TGTGCCAGCAGTCACACCGGGACAGGTCTGGAGGAGCAGTACTTC.

The rearrangement joins TRBV19 to TRBJ2-7, with 10 bases that match TRBD2. The junction had 17 bases not matched to a gene; V was cut back by 3 bases and J by 3 bases. Germline CDR1 reads LNHDA; CDR2 reads SQIVND (reference sequence). The CDR3 runs to 19 residues. Written as DNA, the CDR3 is TGTGCCAGTAGTATGGTCGGGGACAGCGGACTAGCGGCGTACTACGAGCAGTACTTC. It yields the protein CASSMVGDSGLAAYYEQYF.

This clone was detected a few times. This chain connects TRBV21-1 to TRBJ2-2; TRBD1 is the table's D call and was not checked against the DNA. TRBV21-1 is assigned pseudogene status. The CDR3 runs to 14 residues. The chain's CDR3 is CASSIRQNTGELFF. The CDR3 DNA sequence: TGTGCCAGCAGTATCAGACAGAACACCGGGGAGCTGTTTTTT.

A few counts support this clone. The genes are TRBV5-4 and TRBJ2-7; 8 bases align to TRBD1. Per germline, CDR1 SGHNT and CDR2 YYREEE (reference sequence). J gave up 5 bases and V 4 bases, and 14 bases lay outside the gene matches. This CDR3 comprises 16 residues. In DNA form, the CDR3 reads TGTGCCAGCAGCGCTGACAGGGGAGGACTAATCCACGAGCAGTACTTC. Protein: CASSADRGGLIHEQYF.

V is TRBV5-4 and J is TRBJ2-7; 8 bases line up with TRBD1. Looked up from germline, CDR1 is SGHNT and CDR2 is YYREEE (reference sequence). V was clipped by 4 bases and J by 5 bases; unmatched bases: 14. The CDR3 extends over 16 amino acids. CDR3 bases: TGTGCCAGCAGCCATGGGACAGGCCGGCCACCTGACGAGCAGTACTTC. Translated, it gives CASSHGTGRPPDEQYF.

The chain joins TRBV28 to TRBJ1-1; D unresolved. Germline V CDR1 and CDR2: MDHEN, SYDVKM. Deletions cut 5 bases from V and 0 bases from J, with 10 bases between. The CDR3 totals 14 residues. The DNA of the CDR3 is TGTGCCAGCAGTGAGGCCTTTATGAACACTGAAGCTTTCTTT. This translates into CASSEAFMNTEAFF.

The chain recombines TRBV5-5 with TRBJ2-7, with D perhaps TRBD2 (5 bases). This CDR3 spans 16 amino acids. Germline V gene sequence: CDR1 SGHKS, CDR2 YYEKEE (reference sequence). V was cut by 4 bases and J by 0 bases, with 17 bases left in between. Written as DNA, the CDR3 is TGTGCCAGCAGCGGCGTTGGGAGTACAGTCTCCTACGAGCAGTACTTC. It codes for CASSGVGSTVSYEQYF.

The chain couples TRBV16 to TRBJ2-7; 8 positions match TRBD1. J gave up 8 bases and V 2 bases, and 11 bases lay outside the gene matches. The CDR3 runs to 15 residues. Germline CDR1 and CDR2: KGHSY and FQNENV. The CDR3 region is CASSQAGTGLSKQYF. CDR3 DNA sequence: TGTGCCAGCAGCCAAGCCGGGACAGGCCTTAGCAAGCAGTACTTC.

This clone is a singleton in its sample. The V call is TRBV6-5, the J call TRBJ1-1; D is perhaps TRBD1 (5 bases). V gave up 4 bases and J gave up 2 bases, with 17 bases separating them. The length of the CDR3 is 16 residues. Germline CDR1 and CDR2: MNHEY and SVGAGI. CDR3 loop: CASSSVRGAVNTEAFF. The CDR3 nucleotides are TGTGCCAGCAGTTCCGTCCGAGGGGCAGTTAACACTGAAGCTTTCTTT.

The rearrangement links TRBV7-9 to TRBJ1-1; no reliable D call. Germline loops: CDR1 SEHNR, CDR2 FQNEAQ (reference sequence). V was clipped by 6 bases and J by 12 bases, with 17 bases between them. This CDR3 comprises 12 residues. CDR3 bases: TGTGCCAGCAGACAAACTCAGGCTTTCACTTTCTTT. As protein: CASRQTQAFTFF.

The gene calls are TRBV9 and TRBJ2-5; 9 bases map to TRBD2. Germline CDR1 reads SGDLS; CDR2 reads YYNGEE. This CDR3 spans 16 amino acids. J was trimmed by 1 base and V by 0 bases; bases with no gene match: 4. The CDR3 DNA follows: TGTGCCAGCAGCGTAGCGGCTAGCGGGGCCCAAGAGACCCAGTACTTC. Translating it yields CASSVAASGAQETQYF.

The chain joins TRBV28 to TRBJ2-5; D remains ambiguous. This CDR3 comprises 14 residues. Per germline, CDR1 MDHEN and CDR2 SYDVKM. V shed 6 bases and J shed 4 bases, with 15 bases lying between them. CDR3 in amino acids: CASRLRPPGETQYF. The CDR3 DNA follows: TGTGCCAGCAGACTGCGCCCCCCCGGAGAGACCCAGTACTTC.

The chain recombines TRBV19 with TRBJ1-2; tentatively, D is TRBD1 (6 bases). There are 17 residues in the CDR3. Germline CDR1 reads LNHDA; CDR2 reads SQIVND (reference sequence). The germline V and J ends were trimmed by 3 bases and 1 base, with 18 bases remaining between them. The CDR3 spells CASSMGQVSSVNYGYTF. In DNA form, the CDR3 reads TGTGCCAGTAGTATGGGACAAGTGAGCTCCGTTAACTATGGCTACACCTTC.

The V gene is TRBV2, the J gene TRBJ1-5; D is possibly TRBD1 (6 bases). V was trimmed by 7 bases and J by 0 bases, leaving 13 bases between them. Germline lookup yields CDR1 SNHLY and CDR2 FYNNEI. This CDR3 region has 15 residues. The chain's CDR3 is CASTRGTNSNQPQHF. CDR3 DNA sequence: TGTGCCAGCACTCGCGGGACAAATAGCAATCAGCCCCAGCATTTT.

The rearrangement joins TRBV19 to TRBJ2-1, with D perhaps matching TRBD1 (5 bases). This CDR3 spans 14 amino acids. Germline CDR1 reads LNHDA; CDR2 reads SQIVND (reference sequence). Trimming left V 3 bases short and J 6 bases short, with 12 bases between. CDR3 amino acids: CASSIQGFANEQFF. The CDR3 bases are TGTGCCAGTAGTATTCAGGGATTTGCCAATGAGCAGTTCTTC.